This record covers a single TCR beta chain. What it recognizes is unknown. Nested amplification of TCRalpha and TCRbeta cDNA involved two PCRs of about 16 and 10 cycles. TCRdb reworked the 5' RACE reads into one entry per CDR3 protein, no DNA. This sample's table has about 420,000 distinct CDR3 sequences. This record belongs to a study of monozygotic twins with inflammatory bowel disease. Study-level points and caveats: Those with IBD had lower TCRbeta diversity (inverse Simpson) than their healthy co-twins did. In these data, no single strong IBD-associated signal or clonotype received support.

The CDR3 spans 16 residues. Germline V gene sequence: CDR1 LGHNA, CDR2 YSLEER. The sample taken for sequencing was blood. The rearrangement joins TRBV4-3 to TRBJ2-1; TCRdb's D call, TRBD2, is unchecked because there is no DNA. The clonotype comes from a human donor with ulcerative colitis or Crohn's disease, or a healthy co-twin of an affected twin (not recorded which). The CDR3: CASSQSTSGNYNEQFF.